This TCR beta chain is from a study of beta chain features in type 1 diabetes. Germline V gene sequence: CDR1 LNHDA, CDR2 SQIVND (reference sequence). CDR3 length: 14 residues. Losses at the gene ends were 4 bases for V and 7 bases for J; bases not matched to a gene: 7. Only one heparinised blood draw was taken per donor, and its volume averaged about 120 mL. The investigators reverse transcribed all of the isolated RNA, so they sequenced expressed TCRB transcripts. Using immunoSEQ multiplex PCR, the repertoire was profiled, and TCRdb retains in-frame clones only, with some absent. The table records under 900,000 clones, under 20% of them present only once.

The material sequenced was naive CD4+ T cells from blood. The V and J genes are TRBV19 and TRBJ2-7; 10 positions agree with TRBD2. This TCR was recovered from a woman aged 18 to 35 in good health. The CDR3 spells CASSTSGSVGEQYF. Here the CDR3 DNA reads TGTGCCAGTAGTACTAGCGGGAGCGTGGGGGAGCAGTACTTC.